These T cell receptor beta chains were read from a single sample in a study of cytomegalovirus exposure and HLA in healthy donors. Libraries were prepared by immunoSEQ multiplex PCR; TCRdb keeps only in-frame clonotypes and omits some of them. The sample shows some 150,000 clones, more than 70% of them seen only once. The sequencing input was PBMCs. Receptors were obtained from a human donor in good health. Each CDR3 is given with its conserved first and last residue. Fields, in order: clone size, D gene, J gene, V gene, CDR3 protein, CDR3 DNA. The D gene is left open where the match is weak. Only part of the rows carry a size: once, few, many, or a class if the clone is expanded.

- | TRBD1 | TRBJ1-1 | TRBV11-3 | CASKSDRDHEAFF | TGTGCCAGCAAATCCGACAGGGACCATGAAGCTTTCTTT
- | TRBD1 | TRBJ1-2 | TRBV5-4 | CASNTQGDPGYTF | TGTGCCAGCAACACTCAGGGGGATCCTGGCTACACCTTC
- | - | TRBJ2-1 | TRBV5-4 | CASSLVSGNEQFF | TGTGCCAGCAGCTTGGTGTCCGGGAATGAGCAGTTCTTC
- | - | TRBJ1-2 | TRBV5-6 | CASSSRSRYGYTF | TGTGCCAGCAGCTCGAGGTCCCGCTATGGCTACACCTTC
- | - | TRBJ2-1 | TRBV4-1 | CASSQDFFNEQFF | TGCGCCAGCAGCCAAGATTTCTTCAATGAGCAGTTCTTC
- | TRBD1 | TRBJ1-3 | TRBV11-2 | CASSLTGVRENTIYF | TGTGCCAGCAGCTTAACAGGGGTCCGGGAAAACACCATATATTTT
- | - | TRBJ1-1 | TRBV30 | CAWTGTGSFMNTEAFF | TGTGCCTGGACCGGGACTGGATCCTTCATGAACACTGAAGCTTTCTTT
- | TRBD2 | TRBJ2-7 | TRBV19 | CASSTREVGEQYF | TGTGCCAGTAGTACCCGGGAGGTCGGAGAGCAGTACTTC
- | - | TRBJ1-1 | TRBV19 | CASSIFREDGKAFF | TGTGCCAGTAGTATATTCCGCGAGGACGGGAAAGCTTTCTTT
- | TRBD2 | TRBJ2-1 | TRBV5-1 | CASSLTSGSSYNEQFF | TGCGCCAGCAGCTTGACTAGCGGGAGTTCCTACAATGAGCAGTTCTTC
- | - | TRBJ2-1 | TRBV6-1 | CASDSGDSYNEQFF | TGTGCCAGTGATAGCGGCGACTCCTACAATGAGCAGTTCTTC
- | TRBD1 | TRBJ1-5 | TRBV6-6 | CASSWRQGTDQPQHF | TGTGCCAGCAGTTGGCGACAGGGAACCGACCAGCCCCAGCATTTT
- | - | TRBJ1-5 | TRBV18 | CASSPLGANQPQHF | TGTGCCAGCTCACCATTAGGGGCTAATCAGCCCCAGCATTTT
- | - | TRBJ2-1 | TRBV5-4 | CASSLDGGIRHNEQFF | TGTGCCAGCAGCTTGGACGGGGGAATTAGGCACAATGAGCAGTTCTTC
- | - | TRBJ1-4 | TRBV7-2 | CASSLPGSNEKLFF | TGTGCCAGCAGCTTACCAGGGTCTAATGAAAAACTGTTTTTT
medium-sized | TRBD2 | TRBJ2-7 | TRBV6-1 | CASSGLAGGEQYF | TGTGCCAGCAGTGGACTAGCGGGAGGCGAGCAGTACTTC
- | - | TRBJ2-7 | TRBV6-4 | CASSERTVCGSYEQYF | TGTGCCAGCAGTGAAAGGACAGTATGCGGCTCCTACGAGCAGTACTTC